The sequence of this T cell receptor beta chain was determined in a study of T-cell memory formation after mild COVID-19. TCRdb processed the 5' RACE reads anew with MiXCR; each CDR3 protein has one entry. The sample records roughly 550,000 distinct CDR3 sequences, 20% being singletons. J was trimmed by 4 bases and V by 4 bases; bases with no gene match: 9. Germline assignment: CDR1 SEHNR and CDR2 FQNEAQ (reference sequence). There are 15 residues in the CDR3. This TCR was sampled from an adult woman who had mild COVID-19 (a few samples of this study predate the infection). Cell type and time point are not known. The chain recombines TRBV7-9 with TRBJ1-2; 7 positions match TRBD1. Sequenced material: PBMCs or a T cell subset sorted from them (not recorded which). The CDR3 DNA follows: TGTGCCAGCAGCTCCCCGAGGGGGCCCCTCTATGGCTACACCTTC. It is translated as CASSSPRGPLYGYTF.